The present entry profiles one T cell receptor (beta chain) with its context. Its cognate antigen is unknown. RNA was extracted and reverse transcribed into cDNA as the sequencing template. Here immunoSEQ multiplex PCR was the method, and the copy in TCRdb shows in-frame clones only, minus some. The sample includes around 160,000 clones, 47% of them seen just once. This sample stems from a study of CD8+ T cells in alopecia areata. The CDR3 contains 14 residues. With 3 bases removed from V and 2 bases from J, the gap between germline ends came to 10 bases. From germline, CDR1 is KGHSH and CDR2 LQKENI. Findings of the study overall: More clonal than normal scalp was lesional scalp, particularly alopecia totalis/universalis.

Sequencing was performed on CD4+ T cells sorted from blood. The source of this sequence is a human donor with alopecia areata. V is TRBV18 and J is TRBJ2-5, with D maybe TRBD1 (5 bases). The CDR3 sequence is CASSPTVNQETQYF. The CDR3 nucleotides read TGTGCCAGCTCACCGACAGTGAATCAAGAGACCCAGTACTTC.